Below are 5 T cell receptor beta chains sequenced from a single sample in a study of beta chain features in type 1 diabetes. Their antigens are not known. Whole-study results and caveats: Shorter TCRB CDR3s, moderately but significantly so, marked every one of the four CD4+ subsets in Type 1 diabetes patients.

As every portion of the isolated RNA was reverse transcribed, the sequencing read expressed TCRB transcripts. Some clones are missing from TCRdb's copy, which holds only in-frame ones; the method was immunoSEQ multiplex PCR. Of under 55,000 clones detected, 42% appear once; the ten largest clones hold roughly 1.5%. Sequenced material: Tregs from blood. The receptor source for this set is a man aged 30 to 39 with type 1 diabetes.

This clone is a singleton in its sample. At one boundary the junction diverges from the germline segment, which might be a read error. The chain joins TRBV4-2 to TRBJ2-7; 8 nucleotides line up with TRBD2. The germline gives CDR1 LGHNA, CDR2 YNFKEQ. The CDR3 spans 17 residues. The CDR3 sequence: CASTQRVSGSGVQEQYF. The CDR3 nucleotides read TGTGCCAGCACCCAAAGGGTGAGCGGGAGCGGTGTACAAGAGCAGTACTTC.

In regard to this clone: The final CDR3 position lacks the conserved phenylalanine or tryptophan, pointing to a likely read error. The CDR3 DNA reads TGTGCCAGCAGCCAGGGACAGGGGAACACTGAAGCTTTCTCT. Its protein is CASSQGQGNTEAFS. V and J are TRBV6-6 and TRBJ1-1; 9 nucleotides agree with TRBD1. CDR3 length: 14 amino acids. The germline gives CDR1 MNHNY, CDR2 SVGAGI (reference sequence). With 6 bases clipped from V and 1 base from J, the junction kept 3 bases outside the gene matches.

The V and J genes are TRBV15 and TRBJ2-7, with no clear D. The CDR3 consists of 14 residues. Looked up from germline, CDR1 is LNHNV and CDR2 is YYDKDF (reference sequence). Trimming left V 1 base short and J 2 bases short, with 9 bases between. CDR3 loop: CATSRGGKTYEQYF. The DNA of the CDR3 is TGTGCCACCAGCAGAGGTGGCAAGACCTACGAGCAGTACTTC.

The V gene is TRBV7-2, the J gene TRBJ1-1; TRBD1 matches at 8 bases. The CDR3 loop spans 17 amino acids. Trimming at V came to 6 bases and at J to 4 bases, leaving 16 bases not matched to a gene. Germline lookup yields CDR1 SGHTA and CDR2 FQGNSA. The DNA for the CDR3 is TGTGCCAGCAGTTGGGACAGGTTTAGGTTTGTAAGCACTGAAGCTTTCTTT. Amino acid sequence: CASSWDRFRFVSTEAFF.

The V call is TRBV27, the J call TRBJ1-2; tentatively, D is TRBD1 (5 bases). This CDR3 region has 16 residues. Per the germline V gene, CDR1 is MNHEY and CDR2 is SMNVEV (reference sequence). V lost 3 bases and J 0 bases, leaving 14 bases between the germline ends. The DNA for the CDR3 is TGTGCCAGCAGTTTGGCCGGGGGTCCAGCTAACTATGGCTACACCTTC. This encodes CASSLAGGPANYGYTF.